One and the same sample provided the 6 T cell receptor beta chains below, sequenced in a study of OX40 agonist ivuxolimab in advanced cancers. TCRdb's table, derived via immunoSEQ multiplex PCR, lists solely in-frame clones and lacks some. The sample yields some 95,000 clones, roughly nine tenths seen once. The material was CD4+ or CD8+ T cells sorted from blood, obtained in a trial of the OX40 agonist ivuxolimab. The receptors here all came from an adult with an advanced solid tumor such as melanoma, head and neck, liver or kidney cancer.

This clone was detected only once. The J gene is TRBJ2-1, the V gene TRBV10-3; TRBD2 matches at 8 bases. The trim removed 5 bases at V and 10 bases at J, leaving 1 base unmatched. The germline gives CDR1 ENHRY, CDR2 SYGVKD. The length of the CDR3 is 11 residues. DNA for the CDR3: TGTGCCATCAGTAGACTAGCGGAGCAGTTCTTC. Amino acids: CAISRLAEQFF.

The genes are TRBV7-2 and TRBJ1-5; no firm D call. Germline lookup yields CDR1 SGHTA and CDR2 FQGNSA. V shed 3 bases and J shed 6 bases, with 9 bases lying between them. The CDR3 totals 13 residues. The CDR3 region has the DNA TGTGCCAGCAGCTTTACCCTTGCTCAGCCCCAGCATTTT. Translation gives CASSFTLAQPQHF.

V and J are TRBV9 and TRBJ2-1; 10 nucleotides align to TRBD2. This CDR3 comprises 16 residues. Losses at the gene ends were 0 bases for V and 3 bases for J; bases not matched to a gene: 3. From germline, CDR1 is SGDLS and CDR2 YYNGEE. CDR3 amino acids: CASSVGLAGGYNEQFF. The CDR3 DNA is TGTGCCAGCAGCGTAGGACTAGCGGGCGGCTACAATGAGCAGTTCTTC.

The rearrangement uses TRBV9 and TRBJ2-3, with D possibly matching TRBD2 (5 bases). V gave up 0 bases and J gave up 0 bases, with 11 bases separating them. From germline, CDR1 is SGDLS and CDR2 YYNGEE. The CDR3 length is 16 residues. DNA for the CDR3: TGTGCCAGCAGCGTAGGGGCTAGCTTTAGCACAGATACGCAGTATTTT. Protein product: CASSVGASFSTDTQYF.

The CDR3 region has the DNA TGTGCCAGTAGTATTTTTGGGACAGTCAACTATGGCTACACCTTC. This translates into CASSIFGTVNYGYTF. V is TRBV19 and J is TRBJ1-2, with 7 nucleotides matching TRBD1. The CDR3 runs to 15 residues. V lost 3 bases, J lost 2 bases, and 6 bases stayed unmatched. Germline V gives CDR1 LNHDA, CDR2 SQIVND (reference sequence).

The chain couples TRBV10-3 to TRBJ2-1, with TRBD2 matching 9 bases. After removal of 6 bases from V and 9 bases from J, the junction contained 9 bases not matched to a gene. CDR1 is ENHRY, CDR2 SYGVKD, per germline. The CDR3 covers 14 residues. CDR3 amino acids: CAIRAAGGGGEQFF. Written as DNA, the CDR3 is TGTGCCATCAGGGCAGCGGGAGGTGGCGGTGAGCAGTTCTTC.